A single sample gave rise to the 9 T cell receptor beta chains below, sequenced in a study of CD8+ T cells in alopecia areata. The authors extracted RNA and reverse transcribed it into cDNA as the sequencing template. TCRdb's table, derived via immunoSEQ multiplex PCR, lists solely in-frame clones and lacks some. This sample has 130,000 to 150,000 clones, with more than 75% found just once. The specimen was CD8+ T cells sorted from blood, collected at week 0. The receptors originated from a human donor with alopecia areata.

Only one count was recorded for this clone. The chain is built from TRBV7-9 and TRBJ2-1; D gene unclear. The CDR3 covers 13 residues. In germline, CDR1 is SEHNR, CDR2 FQNEAQ (reference sequence). V was shortened by 0 bases and J by 5 bases, with 5 bases between the two germline ends. This chain's CDR3 is CASSLASNNEQFF. The CDR3 nucleotides are TGTGCCAGCAGCTTAGCGAGTAACAATGAGCAGTTCTTC.

This chain connects TRBV20-1 to TRBJ2-1; D unclear. Germline CDR1 reads DFQATT; CDR2 reads SNEGSKA (reference sequence). CDR3 size: 10 residues. V was cut by 3 bases and J by 9 bases, with 6 bases left in between. The CDR3 DNA is TGCAGTGCTAGTAGGCGTGAGCAGTTCTTC. Residues: CSASRREQFF.

The chain uses TRBV29-1 and TRBJ1-2; 7 nucleotides match TRBD1. Germline trimming cut 4 bases from V and 8 bases from J; bases unmatched to any gene: 13. The CDR3 consists of 14 residues. Germline V gene data show CDR1 as SQVTM and CDR2 as ANQGSEA. The CDR3, as DNA: TGCAGCGTTGTATCGGGACAGAGAACTATAGGCTACACCTTC. Translating it yields CSVVSGQRTIGYTF.

The V call is TRBV10-3, the J call TRBJ2-7; weak D call: TRBD2 (8 bases). V was clipped by 10 bases and J by 7 bases, with 26 bases between them. The germline CDR1 and CDR2 sequences are ENHRY and SYGVKD. The CDR3 sequence is 15 residues long. Here the CDR3 reads CATSGGDSNFGEQYF. Written as DNA, the CDR3 is TGTGCCACCTCGGGGGGGGACAGCAACTTTGGGGAGCAGTACTTC.

The V gene is TRBV7-9, the J gene TRBJ1-5, with 9 nucleotides matching TRBD1. Losses at the gene ends were 5 bases for V and 5 bases for J; bases not matched to a gene: 4. The CDR3 is 14 residues long. Germline values: CDR1 SEHNR, CDR2 FQNEAQ (reference sequence). CDR3 coding DNA: TGTGCCAGCAGCCGAACAGGGGGCGATCAGCCCCAGCATTTT. Its protein is CASSRTGGDQPQHF.

The CDR3 sequence: CAIFGGTGELFF. In nucleotides, the CDR3 is TGTGCCATCTTCGGGGGCACCGGGGAGCTGTTTTTT. The chain has TRBV27 and TRBJ2-2, with D maybe TRBD2 (6 bases). Trimming took 10 bases from V and 4 from J, leaving 10 bases between them. Germline assignment: CDR1 MNHEY and CDR2 SMNVEV (reference sequence). This CDR3 spans 12 amino acids.

This chain connects TRBV4-1 to TRBJ1-1, with TRBD1 matching 11 bases. CDR1 is MGHRA and CDR2 is YSYEKL in the germline V gene. V trimming: 0 bases; J trimming: 4 bases; junction bases outside the gene matches: 4. This CDR3 has 16 residues. CDR3 loop: CASSQEEGQGGTEAFF. DNA of the CDR3: TGCGCCAGCAGCCAAGAGGAGGGACAGGGGGGCACTGAAGCTTTCTTT.

V gene TRBV10-2 combines with J gene TRBJ2-1; D ambiguous. The CDR3 extends over 16 amino acids. Looked up from germline, CDR1 is WSHSY and CDR2 is SAAADI. Trimming cost V 2 bases and J 0 bases, with 11 bases left between them. This CDR3 is CASSERVLSSYNEQFF. The CDR3 DNA sequence: TGCGCCAGCAGTGAGAGGGTGCTGAGCTCCTACAATGAGCAGTTCTTC.

The chain has TRBV29-1 and TRBJ2-7; D not certain. Germline V gene data show CDR1 as SQVTM and CDR2 as ANQGSEA. Trimming took 4 bases from V and 6 from J, leaving 13 bases between them. This CDR3 has 12 amino acids. This chain's CDR3 is CSVVVAWGEQYF. The CDR3 DNA sequence: TGCAGCGTTGTAGTGGCCTGGGGCGAGCAGTACTTC.